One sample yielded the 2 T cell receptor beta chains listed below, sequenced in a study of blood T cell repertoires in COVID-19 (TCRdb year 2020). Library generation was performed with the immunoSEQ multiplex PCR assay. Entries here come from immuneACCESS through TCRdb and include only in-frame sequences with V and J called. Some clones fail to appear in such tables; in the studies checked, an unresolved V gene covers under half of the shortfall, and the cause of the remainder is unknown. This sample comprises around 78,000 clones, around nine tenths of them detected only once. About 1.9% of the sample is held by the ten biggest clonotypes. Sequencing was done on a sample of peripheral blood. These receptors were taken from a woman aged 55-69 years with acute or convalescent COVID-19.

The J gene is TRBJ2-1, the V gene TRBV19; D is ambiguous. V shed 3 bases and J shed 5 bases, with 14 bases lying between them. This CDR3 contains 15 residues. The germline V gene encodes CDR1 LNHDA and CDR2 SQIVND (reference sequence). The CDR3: CASSIYTGTDNEQFF. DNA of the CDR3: TGTGCCAGTAGTATTTACACCGGAACAGACAATGAGCAGTTCTTC.

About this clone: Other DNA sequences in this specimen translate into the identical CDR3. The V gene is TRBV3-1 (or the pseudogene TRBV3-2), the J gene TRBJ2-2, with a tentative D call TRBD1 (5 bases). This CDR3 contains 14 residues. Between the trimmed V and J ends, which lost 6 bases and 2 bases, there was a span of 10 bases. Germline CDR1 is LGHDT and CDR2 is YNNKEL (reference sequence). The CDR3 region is CASSLGHNTGELFF. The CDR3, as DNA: TGTGCCAGCAGTCTTGGACACAACACCGGGGAGCTGTTTTTT.